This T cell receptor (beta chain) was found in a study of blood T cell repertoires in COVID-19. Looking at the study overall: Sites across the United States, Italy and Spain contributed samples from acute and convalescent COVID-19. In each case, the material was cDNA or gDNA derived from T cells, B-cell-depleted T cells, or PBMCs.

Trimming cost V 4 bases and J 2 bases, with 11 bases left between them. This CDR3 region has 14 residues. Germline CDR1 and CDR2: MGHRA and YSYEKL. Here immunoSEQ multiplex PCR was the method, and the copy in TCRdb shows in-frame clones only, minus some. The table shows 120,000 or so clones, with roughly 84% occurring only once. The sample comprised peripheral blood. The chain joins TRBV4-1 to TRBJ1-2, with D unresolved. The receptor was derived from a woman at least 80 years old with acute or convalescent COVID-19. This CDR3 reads CASSRTGVNYGYTF. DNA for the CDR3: TGCGCCAGCAGCCGGACCGGGGTAAACTATGGCTACACCTTC.